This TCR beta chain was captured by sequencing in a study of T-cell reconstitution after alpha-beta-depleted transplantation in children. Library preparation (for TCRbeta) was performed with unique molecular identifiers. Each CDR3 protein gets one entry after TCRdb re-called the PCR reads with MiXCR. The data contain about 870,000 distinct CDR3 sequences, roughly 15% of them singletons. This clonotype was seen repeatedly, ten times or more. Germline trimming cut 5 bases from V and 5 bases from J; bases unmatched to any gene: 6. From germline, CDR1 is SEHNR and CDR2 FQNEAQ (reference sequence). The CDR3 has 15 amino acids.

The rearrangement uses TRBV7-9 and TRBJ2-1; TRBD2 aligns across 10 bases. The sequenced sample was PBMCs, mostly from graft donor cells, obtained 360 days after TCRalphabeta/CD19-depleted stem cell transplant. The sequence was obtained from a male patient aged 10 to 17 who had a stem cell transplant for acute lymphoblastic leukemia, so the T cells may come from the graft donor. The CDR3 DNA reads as TGTGCCAGCAGCCCATCTAGCGGGAGAGACAATGAGCAGTTCTTC. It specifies CASSPSSGRDNEQFF.